The source of this TCR beta chain is a study of cytomegalovirus exposure and HLA in healthy donors. Study information: Genotyping of some 400 donors showed that about 84% belonged to the Caucasian-associated ancestry cluster. General study findings and limits: Segments of the TCR beta V type were, in most cases, productive about 87% or about 30% of the time in an earlier analysis.

PCR used 60 Vbeta primers and 13 Jbeta primers. Generated by immunoSEQ multiplex PCR, the TCRdb table keeps only in-frame clones and is missing some. The sample lists around 180,000 clones; over 60% were seen once. Trimming took 0 bases from V and 2 from J, leaving 8 bases between them. The CDR3 is 14 residues long. From germline, CDR1 is SGHNT and CDR2 YYREEE (reference sequence). As regards this clone: Its antigen is undetermined.

The rearrangement links TRBV5-4 to TRBJ2-5; D may be TRBD1 (5 bases). Sequenced material: PBMCs. The TCR was taken from a woman in her forties in good health and CMV-seronegative. In DNA form, the CDR3 reads TGTGCCAGCAGCTTGGAGCCAGGGCAAGAGACCCAGTACTTC. Encoded protein: CASSLEPGQETQYF.